This entry lists 5 T cell receptor beta chains sequenced from one sample in a study of cytomegalovirus exposure and HLA in healthy donors. The assay was immunoSEQ multiplex PCR, and TCRdb's table has in-frame clones only and misses some. The table records 150,000 to 200,000 clones, roughly 82% of them present only once. The source material was PBMCs. These receptors were obtained from a young man in good health and CMV-seropositive.

This chain links TRBV6-1 with TRBJ2-7, with TRBD1 as a possible D gene (6 bases). The CDR3 contains 12 residues. Germline CDR1 MNHNS, CDR2 SASEGT. V shed 6 bases and J shed 4 bases, with 10 bases lying between them. The CDR3, as DNA: TGTGCCAGCAGCGGCGACAGGTACGAGCAGTACTTC. Protein: CASSGDRYEQYF.

The rearrangement joins TRBV12-5 to TRBJ2-2; 7 bases fit TRBD2. The junction had 0 bases not matched to a gene; V was cut back by 1 base and J by 4 bases. The CDR3 is 14 amino acids. Germline CDR1 is LGHNT and CDR2 is FRNRAP. In DNA form, the CDR3 reads TGTGCTAGTGGTTTGGGGGAGGGCACCGGGGAGCTGTTTTTT. Translation: CASGLGEGTGELFF.

The rearrangement joins TRBV9 to TRBJ2-1, with TRBD1 matching 10 bases. CDR1 and CDR2 from the germline V gene are SGDLS and YYNGEE. The V and J ends lost 3 bases and 5 bases, in that order; junction bases with no gene match: 8. CDR3 length: 16 amino acids. The CDR3 spells CASSETPDRGDNEQFF. CDR3 sequence (DNA): TGTGCCAGCAGCGAGACCCCGGACAGGGGGGACAATGAGCAGTTCTTC.

The V and J genes are TRBV7-7 and TRBJ2-3; TRBD1 agrees at 8 bases. CDR1 is SSHAT, CDR2 FNYEAQ, per germline (reference sequence). Trimming cost V 1 base and J 6 bases; bases outside gene matches: 6. CDR3 length equals 15 residues. The CDR3 DNA reads TGTGCCAGCAGCTTAGGGCAGGGGGCTACCGATACGCAGTATTTT. Translating gives CASSLGQGATDTQYF.

This clone was seen only once. This chain joins TRBV19 and TRBJ2-4; weak D call: TRBD1 (6 bases). Germline V gene lookup returns CDR1 LNHDA and CDR2 SQIVND (reference sequence). The CDR3 has 13 residues. V lost 6 bases, J lost 5 bases, and 11 bases lay in between. Written as DNA, the CDR3 is TGTGCCAGTAGGAGGGCAGGGGAAAACATTCAGTACTTC. Protein product: CASRRAGENIQYF.